The 14 T cell receptor beta chains below were found in one sample sequenced in a study of technical replicates of blood from a few donors. The table came from immunoSEQ multiplex PCR; TCRdb's copy has only in-frame clones and leaves some out. Here the sample spans 91,000 or so clones, 95% being singletons. The material sequenced was T cells isolated from PBMCs. These TCRs come from a human donor in good health.

This clone was observed once. This chain uses TRBV5-6 with TRBJ2-1, with TRBD2 as a possible D gene (5 bases). The germline gives CDR1 SGHDT, CDR2 YYEEEE. This CDR3 region has 15 residues. Trimming took 3 bases from V and 0 from J, leaving 10 bases between them. The CDR3 protein is CASSYGVSSYNEQFF. The CDR3 DNA reads TGTGCCAGCAGCTACGGGGTTAGCTCCTACAATGAGCAGTTCTTC.

CDR3 nucleotide sequence: TGTGCCAGCAGCGGCAAAAGGGACAGGGCAAGTGTAGCTTTCTTT. Its protein is CASSGKRDRASVAFF. The chain carries TRBV5-4 and TRBJ1-1; TRBD1 matches at 9 bases. CDR3 length equals 15 residues. The V gene end was trimmed by 4 bases and the J gene end by 10 bases; junction bases not matched to a gene: 14. Germline lookup yields CDR1 SGHNT and CDR2 YYREEE (reference sequence).

The chain employs TRBV4-1 and TRBJ2-3; 7 bases line up with TRBD1. V dropped 4 bases and J dropped 0; count of bases not matched to a gene: 7. The CDR3 sequence is 16 residues long. Germline V gene sequence: CDR1 MGHRA, CDR2 YSYEKL. CDR3: CASSRIGTASTDTQYF. Here the CDR3 DNA reads TGCGCCAGCAGCCGTATTGGGACAGCTAGCACAGATACGCAGTATTTT.

This chain joins TRBV19 and TRBJ1-1; D is perhaps TRBD1 (5 bases). The CDR3 sequence is 16 residues long. Deletions cut 7 bases from V and 3 bases from J, with 21 bases between. CDR1 and CDR2 (germline): LNHDA, SQIVND (reference sequence). The CDR3 nucleotides read TGTGCCAGTACCCCCCGGGACTTAAAACGGGACACTGAAGCTTTCTTT. Translating gives CASTPRDLKRDTEAFF.

Details on this clone: At one end, the junction sequence differs from germline, possibly due to a read error. The gene calls are TRBV7-2 and TRBJ1-1, with D possibly being TRBD1 (6 bases). Germline values: CDR1 SGHTA, CDR2 FQGNSA. The CDR3 is made up of 13 amino acids. DNA of the CDR3: TGTGCCAGCAGCTTAACCTCAGGGGCCGTCGGTATCTTT. It is translated as CASSLTSGAVGIF.

This chain connects TRBV7-9 to TRBJ2-6, with 7 bases lining up with TRBD1. Germline CDR1 SEHNR, CDR2 FQNEAQ (reference sequence). This CDR3 has 16 residues. V gave up 5 bases and J gave up 2 bases; unmatched junction bases: 6. CDR3 sequence reads: CASSISDRAGANVLTF. The DNA for the CDR3 is TGTGCCAGCAGCATTTCAGACAGGGCTGGGGCCAACGTCCTGACTTTC.

The rearrangement links TRBV2 to TRBJ1-3, with 7 positions matching TRBD1. This CDR3 comprises 14 residues. With 9 bases clipped from V and 0 bases from J, the junction kept 5 bases outside the gene matches. Germline V gene sequence: CDR1 SNHLY, CDR2 FYNNEI. CDR3 sequence reads: CASGGTASGNTIYF. CDR3 nucleotides: TGTGCCAGTGGGGGGACAGCCTCTGGAAACACCATATATTTT.

The chain combines TRBV28 with TRBJ1-1, with a weak D call TRBD1 (6 bases). The germline CDR1 and CDR2 sequences are MDHEN and SYDVKM. The CDR3 runs to 14 residues. Trimming stripped 5 bases from V and 0 bases from J, with 10 bases between. The CDR3 sequence: CASSTGQLNTEAFF. The CDR3 DNA sequence: TGTGCCAGCAGTACCGGACAGCTGAACACTGAAGCTTTCTTT.

The genes are TRBV5-4 and TRBJ1-2; 9 bases are shared with TRBD1. The CDR3 is 13 amino acids. CDR1 is SGHNT, CDR2 YYREEE, per germline (reference sequence). Germline trimming cut 4 bases from V and 6 bases from J; bases unmatched to any gene: 4. The CDR3 DNA reads as TGTGCCAGCAGCACCCGGACAGGGGATGGCTACACCTTC. Protein product: CASSTRTGDGYTF.

The table lists this clone with a count of one. The rearrangement links TRBV28 to TRBJ1-2; 7 bases fit TRBD1. The germline CDR1 and CDR2 sequences are MDHEN and SYDVKM. The CDR3 is made up of 13 amino acids. V lost 5 bases and J lost 5; bases outside the gene matches: 5. CDR3 sequence reads: CASSQGVKYGYTF. The CDR3 nucleotides read TGTGCCAGCAGTCAGGGGGTGAAATATGGCTACACCTTC.

Points on this clone: Sequence at one end of the junction differs from germline and may be a read error. The gene calls are TRBV7-7 and TRBJ1-2, with D maybe TRBD1 (6 bases). Germline V gene sequence: CDR1 SSHAT, CDR2 FNYEAQ (reference sequence). The CDR3 is 14 amino acids. The DNA of the CDR3 is TGTGCTAGCAGCCTGACAGGCCGATCCTATGGCTACACCTTC. Translating gives CASSLTGRSYGYTF.

The chain combines TRBV5-4 with TRBJ2-7; maybe TRBD2 (6 bases). CDR1 is SGHNT, CDR2 YYREEE, per germline (reference sequence). The V and J ends lost 2 bases and 0 bases respectively, with 15 bases between them. The CDR3 contains 16 residues. The CDR3 protein is CASSFFAGPSSYEQYF. The CDR3 DNA reads as TGTGCCAGCAGCTTTTTTGCGGGGCCTTCCTCCTACGAGCAGTACTTC.

The chain joins TRBV6-1 to TRBJ1-2, with 8 nucleotides matching TRBD1. CDR1 is MNHNS and CDR2 is SASEGT in the germline V gene. V dropped 2 bases and J dropped 6; count of bases not matched to a gene: 17. The CDR3 has 18 amino acids. The CDR3 loop reads CASSERARGLRGENGYTF. The CDR3, as DNA: TGTGCCAGCAGTGAAAGGGCCAGGGGGCTAAGGGGGGAAAATGGCTACACCTTC.

V gene TRBV5-4 combines with J gene TRBJ2-7; TRBD1 matches 12 bases. CDR3 length equals 16 residues. The germline CDR1 and CDR2 sequences are SGHNT and YYREEE (reference sequence). V was pared by 2 bases and J by 5 bases, with 8 bases of the junction left unmatched. CDR3 bases: TGTGCCAGCAGCTTCGACCGGGACAGGGGGCAGGACGAGCAGTACTTC. Translation gives CASSFDRDRGQDEQYF.